This T cell receptor (beta chain) originates from a study of OX40 agonist ivuxolimab in advanced cancers. Profiling relied on immunoSEQ multiplex PCR, and the TCRdb table lists in-frame clones only, not all of them. The sample gives 50,000 to 65,000 clones, roughly 89% of which show up once; around 13% is in the top ten. The germline V gene encodes CDR1 MNHEY and CDR2 SMNVEV (reference sequence). The CDR3 loop spans 15 amino acids. Trimming took 5 bases from V and 3 from J, leaving 14 bases between them. The source material was CD4+ or CD8+ T cells sorted from blood, sampled in a trial of the OX40 agonist ivuxolimab. This clonotype was sampled from an adult with an advanced solid tumor such as melanoma, head and neck, liver or kidney cancer. This sequence joins TRBV27 and TRBJ2-1; a possible D gene is TRBD1 (6 bases). The CDR3, as DNA: TGTGCCAGCAGTCCACCGGGACATTTCTACAATGAGCAGTTCTTC. This translates into CASSPPGHFYNEQFF.